These T cell receptor beta chains were read from a single sample in a study of Ad26.COV2.S vaccination and SARS-CoV-2 variants. Profiled with immunoSEQ multiplex PCR; TCRdb holds only in-frame clones, not every one. The data show roughly 700,000 clones, 89% seen once. Sequencing was performed on peripheral blood, taken in a trial of Ad26.COV2.S vaccine versus placebo. These receptors were taken from a person between 18 and 65 years old who received the Ad26.COV2.S COVID-19 vaccine or a placebo. The CDR3 runs from the conserved cysteine through the conserved F or W. D genes are given only for firm matches. Clone size, where shown, is once, few, many, or a class for clones that have expanded.

V gene,D gene,J gene,clone size,CDR3 DNA,CDR3 protein
TRBV18,TRBD1,TRBJ1-4,.,TGTGCCAGCTCCTCGGGACAGGTTACAACTAATGAAAAACTGTTTTTT,CASSSGQVTTNEKLFF
TRBV24-1,TRBD1,TRBJ2-5,.,TGTGCCACCAGTGAGGGATGGGACAGGGGCAGAGAGACCCAGTACTTC,CATSEGWDRGRETQYF
TRBV2,.,TRBJ1-1,.,TGTGCCAGCAATCGACAGTCCATGAACACTGAAGCTTTCTTT,CASNRQSMNTEAFF
TRBV10-3,.,TRBJ2-1,.,TGTGCCATCAGTGAAGGGGCAATCAGGGTGGAGCAGTTCTTC,CAISEGAIRVEQFF
TRBV5-4,TRBD1,TRBJ2-5,.,TGTGCCAGCAGCACCACAGGGGTAGAGACCCAGTACTTC,CASSTTGVETQYF
TRBV18,.,TRBJ1-1,.,TGTGCCAGCTCACCACGGCTACAGGGTACTGACCTGAACACTGAAGCTTTCTTT,CASSPRLQGTDLNTEAFF
TRBV5-1,TRBD2,TRBJ2-7,.,TGCGCCAGCAGCTTGGGACTAGCGGGACGGGAGCAGTACTTC,CASSLGLAGREQYF
TRBV7-6,TRBD2,TRBJ2-1,once,TGTGCCAGCAGCTGGACTAGCGGACACTCCTACAATGAGCAGTTCTTC,CASSWTSGHSYNEQFF
TRBV7-2,.,TRBJ2-1,once,TGTGCCAGCAGCTTCAGGGAGGCCTCCTACAATGAGCAGTTCTTC,CASSFREASYNEQFF
TRBV14,.,TRBJ2-2,.,TGTGCCAGCAGCCAACAGGGAGCGACCGGGGAGCTGTTTTTT,CASSQQGATGELFF
TRBV4-2,.,TRBJ2-5,.,TGTGCCAGCAGCCAACTTACAGGAGAGGGGGAGACCCAGTACTTC,CASSQLTGEGETQYF
TRBV18,.,TRBJ2-7,.,TGTGCCAGCTCACCAAGTAGCGGTAGCTCCTACGAGCAGTACTTC,CASSPSSGSSYEQYF
TRBV7-9,TRBD2,TRBJ2-5,.,TGTGCCAGCAGCTCTCTAGCGGGAGGGACCCAGTACTTC,CASSSLAGGTQYF